One TCR beta chain is described in this entry. No antigen is known for it. The source of the sample is a study of beta chain features in type 1 diabetes. The wider study: Similarity in age, gender and cell yields was seen between patients and healthy donors.

General study results and limits: Moderate but significant shortening of TCRB CDR3s was recorded in all four CD4+ subsets from Type 1 diabetes patients.

The authors reverse transcribed all of the isolated RNA, so sequencing captured expressed TCRB transcripts. TCRdb's table, derived via immunoSEQ multiplex PCR, lists solely in-frame clones and lacks some. This sample carries 350,000 to 450,000 clones, 10% to 15% of them seen once, and the ten largest clones take about 0.01%. Sequenced: naive CD4+ T cells from blood. The clonotype was recovered from a woman under 30 with type 1 diabetes.

CDR3 DNA sequence: TGTGCCAGCAGCGTTGTGGGGACAGGGTACAATGAGCAGTTCTTC. It yields the protein CASSVVGTGYNEQFF. V gene TRBV9 combines with J gene TRBJ2-1; 9 bases are a match to TRBD1. V lost 2 bases, J lost 4 bases, and 4 bases stayed unmatched. This CDR3 spans 15 amino acids. Germline V CDR1 and CDR2: SGDLS, YYNGEE.